The rows below give T cell receptor beta chains drawn from one sample of a study of cytomegalovirus exposure and HLA in healthy donors. Data came from immunoSEQ multiplex PCR; TCRdb stores just in-frame clones and leaves some out. Of under 200,000 clones listed, just under 80% are singletons. The specimen sequenced was PBMCs. These receptors were taken from a man aged 25 to 40 in good health and CMV-seronegative. Both conserved end residues are part of each CDR3. D genes are given only for firm matches. Rows may omit the clone size; those that give it use once, few, many or a size class.

CDR3 length: 16
D gene: NA
clone size: NA
V gene: TRBV4-1
J gene: TRBJ1-6
CDR3 DNA: TGCGCCAGCAGCCAAGACCCCTCTTCCTATAATTCACCCCTCCACTTT
CDR3 protein: CASSQDPSSYNSPLHF

CDR3 length: 15
D gene: TRBD2
clone size: NA
V gene: TRBV6-1
J gene: TRBJ2-7
CDR3 DNA: TGTGCCAGCCTTAATCTTAGCGGGAGTAAGTACGAGCAGTACTTC
CDR3 protein: CASLNLSGSKYEQYF

CDR3 length: 15
D gene: NA
clone size: NA
V gene: TRBV9
J gene: TRBJ2-3
CDR3 DNA: TGTGCCAGCAGCCCCCAAGGGACTAGCACAGATACGCAGTATTTT
CDR3 protein: CASSPQGTSTDTQYF

CDR3 length: 10
D gene: NA
clone size: NA
V gene: TRBV20-1
J gene: TRBJ2-1
CDR3 DNA: TGCAGTGCCCTTTCGAGGGAGCAGTTCTTC
CDR3 protein: CSALSREQFF

CDR3 length: 17
D gene: NA
clone size: NA
V gene: TRBV7-3
J gene: TRBJ2-2
CDR3 DNA: TGTGCCAGCAGCCTCGTAGGGGCGACATTCAACACCGGGGAGCTGTTTTTT
CDR3 protein: CASSLVGATFNTGELFF

CDR3 length: 18
D gene: TRBD1
clone size: NA
V gene: TRBV5-8
J gene: TRBJ2-5
CDR3 DNA: TGTGCCAGCAGCGAAGGGACAGGGGGTTCCACGTACCAAGAGACCCAGTACTTC
CDR3 protein: CASSEGTGGSTYQETQYF

CDR3 length: 14
D gene: TRBD2
clone size: few
V gene: TRBV2
J gene: TRBJ2-1
CDR3 DNA: TGTGCCAGCAGTGTCGAGACTAGCGGGAGATGGCAGTTCTTC
CDR3 protein: CASSVETSGRWQFF

CDR3 length: 13
D gene: NA
clone size: NA
V gene: TRBV18
J gene: TRBJ1-1
CDR3 DNA: TGTGCCAGCTCACCTGCTAGAGGCACTGAAGCTTTCTTT
CDR3 protein: CASSPARGTEAFF

CDR3 length: 16
D gene: NA
clone size: few
V gene: TRBV4-1
J gene: TRBJ1-2
CDR3 DNA: TGCGCCAGCAGCCAAGAACCTCTCGTGGGCTACTATGGCTACACCTTC
CDR3 protein: CASSQEPLVGYYGYTF

CDR3 length: 14
D gene: NA
clone size: NA
V gene: TRBV25-1
J gene: TRBJ1-6
CDR3 DNA: TGTGCCAGCAGTGAGAGGTGGGTTAATTCACCCCTCCACTTT
CDR3 protein: CASSERWVNSPLHF

CDR3 length: 14
D gene: NA
clone size: NA
V gene: TRBV18
J gene: TRBJ1-2
CDR3 DNA: TGTGCCAGCTCACCACCGATCCGTCGGGATGGCTACACCTTC
CDR3 protein: CASSPPIRRDGYTF

CDR3 length: 12
D gene: NA
clone size: once
V gene: TRBV6-1
J gene: TRBJ2-3
CDR3 DNA: TGTGCCAGCAGCCAGGTGACAGATACGCAGTATTTT
CDR3 protein: CASSQVTDTQYF

CDR3 length: 15
D gene: NA
clone size: few
V gene: TRBV4-3
J gene: TRBJ1-4
CDR3 DNA: TGCGCCAGCAGCCAAGCTTCAGGGGAAGGTGAAAAACTGTTTTTT
CDR3 protein: CASSQASGEGEKLFF

CDR3 length: 15
D gene: TRBD1
clone size: NA
V gene: TRBV7-9
J gene: TRBJ2-5
CDR3 DNA: TGTGCCAGCAGCTTTCGGGGGACAGGGGAGGAGACCCAGTACTTC
CDR3 protein: CASSFRGTGEETQYF

CDR3 length: 13
D gene: NA
clone size: NA
V gene: TRBV2
J gene: TRBJ1-5
CDR3 DNA: TGTGCCAGCCGGCTGGGGGGGAATCAGCCCCAGCATTTT
CDR3 protein: CASRLGGNQPQHF

CDR3 length: 12
D gene: NA
clone size: NA
V gene: TRBV11-3
J gene: TRBJ2-7
CDR3 DNA: TGTGCCAGCAGCGTGAACGGCGGCGAGCAGTACTTC
CDR3 protein: CASSVNGGEQYF

CDR3 length: 12
D gene: NA
clone size: NA
V gene: TRBV2
J gene: TRBJ1-5
CDR3 DNA: TGTGCCAGCAGTGAGGGCCCACAGCCCCAGCATTTT
CDR3 protein: CASSEGPQPQHF

CDR3 length: 16
D gene: NA
clone size: NA
V gene: TRBV7-2
J gene: TRBJ2-2
CDR3 DNA: TGTGCCAGCAGCGACGACAATGGTCGTATCACCGGGGAGCTGTTTTTT
CDR3 protein: CASSDDNGRITGELFF

CDR3 length: 13
D gene: NA
clone size: NA
V gene: TRBV19
J gene: TRBJ1-5
CDR3 DNA: TGTGCCAGTAGCACGGGTGAGGTTCTGCCCCAGCATTTT
CDR3 protein: CASSTGEVLPQHF

CDR3 length: 13
D gene: NA
clone size: NA
V gene: TRBV7-6
J gene: TRBJ1-4
CDR3 DNA: TGTGCCAGCAGCTTAGAATGGGAGGAAAAACTGTTTTTT
CDR3 protein: CASSLEWEEKLFF

CDR3 length: 15
D gene: NA
clone size: NA
V gene: TRBV5-1
J gene: TRBJ2-3
CDR3 DNA: TGCGCCAGCAGCTTGAATTCAGGGGTTATAGATACGCAGTATTTT
CDR3 protein: CASSLNSGVIDTQYF

CDR3 length: 12
D gene: TRBD1
clone size: NA
V gene: TRBV6-5
J gene: TRBJ1-2
CDR3 DNA: TGTGCCAGCAGTCAGGGGGCGTTTGGCTACACCTTC
CDR3 protein: CASSQGAFGYTF

CDR3 length: 15
D gene: NA
clone size: NA
V gene: TRBV5-1
J gene: TRBJ2-4
CDR3 DNA: TGCGCCAGCAGCTTGGGAGCGGGAGCCAAAAACATTCAGTACTTC
CDR3 protein: CASSLGAGAKNIQYF

CDR3 length: 13
D gene: NA
clone size: NA
V gene: TRBV10-1
J gene: TRBJ2-3
CDR3 DNA: TGCGCCAGCAGTGAACTAGCCACAGATACGCAGTATTTT
CDR3 protein: CASSELATDTQYF

CDR3 length: 15
D gene: TRBD1
clone size: NA
V gene: TRBV7-6
J gene: TRBJ2-3
CDR3 DNA: TGTGCCAGCAGCTCGGGACAGGGTGGACCAGATACGCAGTATTTT
CDR3 protein: CASSSGQGGPDTQYF

CDR3 length: 18
D gene: NA
clone size: NA
V gene: TRBV7-6
J gene: TRBJ2-6
CDR3 DNA: TGTGCCAGCAGAGCTACAGGGCCCGAATTCCCTGGGGCCAACGTCCTGACTTTC
CDR3 protein: CASRATGPEFPGANVLTF

CDR3 length: 15
D gene: NA
clone size: NA
V gene: TRBV28
J gene: TRBJ1-5
CDR3 DNA: TGTGCCAGCAGTTTAGGGGGCAGGGGAAGTCAGCCCCAGCATTTT
CDR3 protein: CASSLGGRGSQPQHF

CDR3 length: 13
D gene: NA
clone size: NA
V gene: TRBV11-1
J gene: TRBJ2-1
CDR3 DNA: TGTGCCAGCAGCTTAAGCAGGGCGAATGAGCAGTTCTTC
CDR3 protein: CASSLSRANEQFF

CDR3 length: 13
D gene: TRBD1
clone size: NA
V gene: TRBV2
J gene: TRBJ2-7
CDR3 DNA: TGTGCCTGCAGGGGACAGGGGGCGGCCGAGCAGTACTTC
CDR3 protein: CACRGQGAAEQYF

CDR3 length: 15
D gene: TRBD1
clone size: NA
V gene: TRBV7-2
J gene: TRBJ2-7
CDR3 DNA: TGTGCCAGCAGCTTTGTACAGGGGAGCTCCTACGAGCAGTACTTC
CDR3 protein: CASSFVQGSSYEQYF

CDR3 length: 15
D gene: NA
clone size: NA
V gene: TRBV9
J gene: TRBJ1-2
CDR3 DNA: TGTGCCAGCAGCGTTGGACAGATTACATCCGAGGGCTACACCTTC
CDR3 protein: CASSVGQITSEGYTF

CDR3 length: 15
D gene: TRBD1
clone size: NA
V gene: TRBV6-5
J gene: TRBJ1-2
CDR3 DNA: TGTGCCAGCAGTCGGAGCGACAGGGGGATCTATGGCTACACCTTC
CDR3 protein: CASSRSDRGIYGYTF

CDR3 length: 18
D gene: TRBD1
clone size: NA
V gene: TRBV27
J gene: TRBJ1-5
CDR3 DNA: TGTGCCAGCAGTTCCCCCCCCGGACAGGGGGGGGGCAATCAGCCCCAGCATTTT
CDR3 protein: CASSSPPGQGGGNQPQHF

CDR3 length: 16
D gene: NA
clone size: once
V gene: TRBV30
J gene: TRBJ2-4
CDR3 DNA: TGTGCCTGGAGTCCCCGGTGGGCAGTGGGCCAAAACATTCAGTACTTC
CDR3 protein: CAWSPRWAVGQNIQYF

CDR3 length: 14
D gene: NA
clone size: NA
V gene: TRBV7-3
J gene: TRBJ2-2
CDR3 DNA: TGTGCCAGCAGCTTAGGGGGAGGAACCGGGGAGCTGTTTTTT
CDR3 protein: CASSLGGGTGELFF

CDR3 length: 13
D gene: NA
clone size: NA
V gene: TRBV6-5
J gene: TRBJ1-3
CDR3 DNA: TGTGCCAGCAGTTACAGGAAAGGGGACACCATATATTTT
CDR3 protein: CASSYRKGDTIYF

CDR3 length: 16
D gene: NA
clone size: NA
V gene: TRBV6-5
J gene: TRBJ2-1
CDR3 DNA: TGTGCCAGCAGTTACTCGAAGTGGGGGGGCAACAATGAGCAGTTCTTC
CDR3 protein: CASSYSKWGGNNEQFF

CDR3 length: 15
D gene: TRBD1
clone size: few
V gene: TRBV4-1
J gene: TRBJ2-7
CDR3 DNA: TGCGCCAGCAGCCAGATGGACAGGAGCTCCTACGAGCAGTACTTC
CDR3 protein: CASSQMDRSSYEQYF

CDR3 length: 15
D gene: NA
clone size: few
V gene: TRBV11-2
J gene: TRBJ2-7
CDR3 DNA: TGTGCCAGCACCCAAGACCGTTCCGAGGGATACGAGCAGTACTTC
CDR3 protein: CASTQDRSEGYEQYF

CDR3 length: 17
D gene: TRBD1
clone size: NA
V gene: TRBV15
J gene: TRBJ2-4
CDR3 DNA: TGTGCCACCAGCGCCAGGACAGGGGCGGTAGCCAAAAACATTCAGTACTTC
CDR3 protein: CATSARTGAVAKNIQYF

CDR3 length: 17
D gene: TRBD1
clone size: NA
V gene: TRBV5-1
J gene: TRBJ1-4
CDR3 DNA: TGCGCCAGCAGCTTCTCAACGACAGGGTCGGGTAATGAAAAACTGTTTTTT
CDR3 protein: CASSFSTTGSGNEKLFF

CDR3 length: 18
D gene: TRBD1
clone size: NA
V gene: TRBV9
J gene: TRBJ2-3
CDR3 DNA: TGTGCCAGCAGCGTAGGAACGAGGGGGACAGGGGGCGCAGATACGCAGTATTTT
CDR3 protein: CASSVGTRGTGGADTQYF

CDR3 length: 11
D gene: NA
clone size: NA
V gene: TRBV13
J gene: TRBJ2-7
CDR3 DNA: TGTGCCAGCAGCTATACCTACGAGCAGTACTTC
CDR3 protein: CASSYTYEQYF